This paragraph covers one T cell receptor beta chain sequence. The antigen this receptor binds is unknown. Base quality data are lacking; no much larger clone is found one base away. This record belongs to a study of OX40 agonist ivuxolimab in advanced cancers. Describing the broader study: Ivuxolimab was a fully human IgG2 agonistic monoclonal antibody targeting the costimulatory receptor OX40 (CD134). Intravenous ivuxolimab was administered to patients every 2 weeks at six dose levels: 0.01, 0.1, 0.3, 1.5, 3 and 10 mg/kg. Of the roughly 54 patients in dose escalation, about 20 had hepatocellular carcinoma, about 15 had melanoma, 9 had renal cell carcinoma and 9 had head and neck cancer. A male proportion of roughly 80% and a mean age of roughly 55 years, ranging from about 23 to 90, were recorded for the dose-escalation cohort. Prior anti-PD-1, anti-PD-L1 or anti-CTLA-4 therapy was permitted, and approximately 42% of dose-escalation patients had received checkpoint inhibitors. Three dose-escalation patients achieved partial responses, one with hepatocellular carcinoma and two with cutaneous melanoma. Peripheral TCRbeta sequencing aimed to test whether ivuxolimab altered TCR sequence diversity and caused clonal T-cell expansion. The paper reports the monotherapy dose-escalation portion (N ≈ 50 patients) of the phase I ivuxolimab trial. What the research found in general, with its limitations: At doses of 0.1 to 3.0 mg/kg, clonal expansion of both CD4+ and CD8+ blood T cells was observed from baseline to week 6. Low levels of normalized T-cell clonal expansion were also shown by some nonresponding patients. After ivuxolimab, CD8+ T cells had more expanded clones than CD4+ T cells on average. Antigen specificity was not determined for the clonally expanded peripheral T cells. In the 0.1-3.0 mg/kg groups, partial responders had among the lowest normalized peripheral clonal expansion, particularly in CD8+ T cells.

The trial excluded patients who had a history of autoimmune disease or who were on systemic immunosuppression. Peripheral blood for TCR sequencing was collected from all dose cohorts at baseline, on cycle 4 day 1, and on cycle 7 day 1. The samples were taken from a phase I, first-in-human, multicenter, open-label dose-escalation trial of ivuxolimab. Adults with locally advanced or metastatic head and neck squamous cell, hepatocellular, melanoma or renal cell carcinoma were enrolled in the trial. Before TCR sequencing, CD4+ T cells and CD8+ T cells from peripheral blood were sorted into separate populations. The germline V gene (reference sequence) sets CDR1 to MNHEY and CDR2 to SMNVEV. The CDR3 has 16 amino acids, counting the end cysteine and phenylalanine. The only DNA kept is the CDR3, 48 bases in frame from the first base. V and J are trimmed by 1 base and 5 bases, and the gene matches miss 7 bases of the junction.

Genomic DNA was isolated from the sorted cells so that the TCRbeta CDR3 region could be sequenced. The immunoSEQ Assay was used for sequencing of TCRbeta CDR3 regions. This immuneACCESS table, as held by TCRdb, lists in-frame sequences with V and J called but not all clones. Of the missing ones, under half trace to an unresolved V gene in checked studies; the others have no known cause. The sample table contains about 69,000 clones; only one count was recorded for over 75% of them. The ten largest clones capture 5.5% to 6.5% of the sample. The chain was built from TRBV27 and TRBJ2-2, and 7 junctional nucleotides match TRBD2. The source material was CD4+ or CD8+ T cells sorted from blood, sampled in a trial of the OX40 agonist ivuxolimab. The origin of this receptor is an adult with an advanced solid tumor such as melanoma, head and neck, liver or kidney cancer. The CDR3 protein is CASSLLLARGTGELFF. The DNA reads TGTGCCAGCAGTTTATTACTAGCGCGAGGAACCGGGGAGCTGTTTTTT.